This paragraph covers one T cell receptor (beta chain) sequence. V was shortened by 2 bases and J by 5 bases, with 12 bases between the two germline ends. The CDR3 spans 15 residues. The germline gives CDR1 MNHNS, CDR2 SASEGT. Per the study methods: Estimates of nucleated cell counts were drawn from the amplification of reference gene primers. Here immunoSEQ multiplex PCR was the method, and the copy in TCRdb shows in-frame clones only, minus some. V and J calls plus clone size are reproduced from that table; the DNA served to infer D and trimming. The data contain 130,000 to 150,000 clones, roughly 80% of them seen just once; the ten biggest clones take up nearly 3%. These data belong to a study of blood T cell repertoires in COVID-19. The wider study: Donors in the United States, Italy and Spain gave samples during acute or convalescent COVID-19. T cells, B-cell-depleted T cells, or PBMCs supplied cDNA or gDNA.

This receptor was identified in a woman aged 40 to 50 with active or convalescent COVID-19. The sequenced sample was peripheral blood. The chain couples TRBV6-1 to TRBJ1-4, with D possibly matching TRBD1 (6 bases). The CDR3 protein is CASSESGAQNEKLFF. CDR3 nucleotides: TGTGCCAGCAGTGAATCAGGGGCGCAGAATGAAAAACTGTTTTTT.